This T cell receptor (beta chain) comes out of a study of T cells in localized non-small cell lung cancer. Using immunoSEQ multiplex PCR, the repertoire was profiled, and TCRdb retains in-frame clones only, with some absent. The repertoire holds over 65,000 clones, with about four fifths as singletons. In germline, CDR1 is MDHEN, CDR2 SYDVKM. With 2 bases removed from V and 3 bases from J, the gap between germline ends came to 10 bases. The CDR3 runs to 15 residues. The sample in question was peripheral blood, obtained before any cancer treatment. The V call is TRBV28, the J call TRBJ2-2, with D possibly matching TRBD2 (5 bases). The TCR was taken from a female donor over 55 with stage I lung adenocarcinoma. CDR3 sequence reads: CASSLRTGDTGELFF. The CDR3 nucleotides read TGTGCCAGCAGTTTACGTACCGGGGACACCGGGGAGCTGTTTTTT. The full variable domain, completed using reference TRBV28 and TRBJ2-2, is DVKVTQSSRYLVKRTGEKVFLECVQDMDHENMFWYRQDPGLGLRLIYFSYDVKMKEKGDIPEGYSVSREKKERFSLILESASTNQTSMYLCASSLRTGDTGELFFGEGSRLTVL.